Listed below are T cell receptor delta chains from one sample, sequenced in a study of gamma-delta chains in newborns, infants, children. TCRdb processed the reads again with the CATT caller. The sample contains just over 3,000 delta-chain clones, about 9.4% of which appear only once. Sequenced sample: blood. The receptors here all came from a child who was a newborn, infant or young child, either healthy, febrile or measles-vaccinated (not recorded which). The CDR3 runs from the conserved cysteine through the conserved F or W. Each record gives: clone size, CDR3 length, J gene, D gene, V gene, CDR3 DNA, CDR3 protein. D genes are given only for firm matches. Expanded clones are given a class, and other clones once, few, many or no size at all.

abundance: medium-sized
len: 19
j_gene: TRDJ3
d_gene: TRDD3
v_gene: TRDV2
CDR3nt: TGTGCCTGTGATGTACTGGGGGCCTCGGGCTCCTGGGACACCCGACAGATGTTTTTC
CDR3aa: CACDVLGASGSWDTRQMFF

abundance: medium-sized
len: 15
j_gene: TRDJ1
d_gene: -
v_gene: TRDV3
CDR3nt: TGTGCCTTTAGACGGGTGGGGGTCTCCACCGATAAACTCATCTTT
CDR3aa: CAFRRVGVSTDKLIF

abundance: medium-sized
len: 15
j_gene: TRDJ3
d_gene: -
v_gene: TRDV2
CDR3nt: TGTGCCTGTGACACTGGGTCCTGGGACACCCGACAGATGTTTTTC
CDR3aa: CACDTGSWDTRQMFF

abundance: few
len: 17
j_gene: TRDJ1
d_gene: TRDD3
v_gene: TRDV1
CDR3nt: TGTGCTCTTGGGGAACTAGGTGGGGATATTTACACCGATAAACTCATCTTT
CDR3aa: CALGELGGDIYTDKLIF

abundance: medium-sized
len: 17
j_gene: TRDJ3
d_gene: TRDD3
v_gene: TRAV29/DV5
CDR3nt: TGTGCAGCAAGTTACTGGGGGAGCTCCTGGGACACCCGACAGATGTTTTTC
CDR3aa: CAASYWGSSWDTRQMFF

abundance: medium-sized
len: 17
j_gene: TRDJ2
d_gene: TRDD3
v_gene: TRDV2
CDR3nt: TGTGCCTGTGACACAAACTGGGGGCTCTCTTTGACAGCACAACTCTTCTTT
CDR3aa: CACDTNWGLSLTAQLFF

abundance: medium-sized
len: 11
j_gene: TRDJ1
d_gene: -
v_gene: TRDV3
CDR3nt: TGTGCCTATGGTTCCTTCCCTGAACTCATCTTT
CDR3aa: CAYGSFPELIF

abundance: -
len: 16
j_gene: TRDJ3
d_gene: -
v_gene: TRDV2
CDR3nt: TGTGCCTGTGACACCTGGAGCTCCTGGGACACCCGACAGATGTTTTTC
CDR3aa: CACDTWSSWDTRQMFF

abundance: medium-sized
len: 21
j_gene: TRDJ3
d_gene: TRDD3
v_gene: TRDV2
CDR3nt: TGTGCCTGTGACACCGTCACGACTGGGGGATACTCCCTGCGGGACACCCGACAGATGTTTTTC
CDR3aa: CACDTVTTGGYSLRDTRQMFF